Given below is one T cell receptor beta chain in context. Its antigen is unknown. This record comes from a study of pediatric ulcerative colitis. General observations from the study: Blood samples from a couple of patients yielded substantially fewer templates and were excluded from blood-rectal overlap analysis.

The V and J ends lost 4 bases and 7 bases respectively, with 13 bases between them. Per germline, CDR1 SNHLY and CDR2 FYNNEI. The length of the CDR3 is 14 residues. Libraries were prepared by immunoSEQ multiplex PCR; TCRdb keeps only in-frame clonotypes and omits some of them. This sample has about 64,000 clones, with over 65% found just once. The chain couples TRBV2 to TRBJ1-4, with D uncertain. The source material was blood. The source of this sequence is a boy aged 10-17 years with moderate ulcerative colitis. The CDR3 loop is CASSAQRRGEKLFF. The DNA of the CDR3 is TGTGCCAGCAGTGCCCAGAGACGGGGTGAAAAACTGTTTTTT.